This T cell receptor beta chain was sequenced for a study of blood T cell repertoires in COVID-19. In the study overall: Collection of acute and convalescent COVID-19 samples took place in the United States, Italy and Spain. PBMCs, B-cell-depleted T cells, or T cells were the source of the cDNA or gDNA that made up the material.

Germline CDR1 SGHNT, CDR2 YYREEE (reference sequence). After removal of 5 bases from V and 1 base from J, the junction contained 9 bases not matched to a gene. The CDR3 contains 16 residues. In the authors' workflow: Nucleated cell counts were estimated from reference gene primer amplification. Method: immunoSEQ multiplex PCR; TCRdb's copy keeps in-frame clones and lacks some. The V and J calls and clone size come from that table; D and trimming were worked out from the DNA. The data contain roughly 59,000 clones, about 81% of them seen just once; the ten biggest clones take up 15% to 19%. What was sequenced was peripheral blood. The receptor was isolated from a man older than 75 with acute or convalescent COVID-19. V usage is TRBV5-4 and J usage is TRBJ2-3; 8 bases agree with TRBD2. CDR3 loop: CASSPPSGGRTDTQYF. In DNA form, the CDR3 reads TGTGCCAGCAGTCCCCCGTCGGGGGGGCGCACAGATACGCAGTATTTT.